This T cell receptor beta chain is drawn from a study of OX40 agonist ivuxolimab in advanced cancers. Patients were excluded for autoimmune disease history or systemic immunosuppression. The CDR3 is 14 residues long. The V gene lost 1 base and the J gene lost 2 bases, with 7 bases spanning the gap. Germline CDR1 reads SGHNT; CDR2 reads YENEEA. Data came from immunoSEQ multiplex PCR; TCRdb stores just in-frame clones and leaves some out. Here the sample spans about 72,000 clones, approximately 89% being singletons. Sequencing was performed on CD4+ or CD8+ T cells sorted from blood, taken in a trial of the OX40 agonist ivuxolimab. The sequence came from an adult with an advanced solid tumor such as melanoma, head and neck, liver or kidney cancer. V gene TRBV11-3 combines with J gene TRBJ2-3, with D perhaps matching TRBD2 (5 bases). Here the CDR3 reads CASSLGRATDTQYF. The CDR3 DNA reads TGTGCCAGCAGCTTAGGGCGGGCCACAGATACGCAGTATTTT.